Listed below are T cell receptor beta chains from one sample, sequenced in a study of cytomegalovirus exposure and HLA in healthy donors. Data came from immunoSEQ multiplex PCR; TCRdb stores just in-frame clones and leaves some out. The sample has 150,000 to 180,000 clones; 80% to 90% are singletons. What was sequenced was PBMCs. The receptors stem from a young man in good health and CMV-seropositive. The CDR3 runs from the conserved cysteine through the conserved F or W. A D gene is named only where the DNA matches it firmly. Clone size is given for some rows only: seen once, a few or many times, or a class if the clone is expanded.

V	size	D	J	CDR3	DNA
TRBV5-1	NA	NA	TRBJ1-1	CASSLATGRAEAFF	TGCGCCAGCAGCTTGGCAACAGGGAGGGCTGAAGCTTTCTTT
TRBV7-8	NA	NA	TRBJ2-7	CASSYTYEQYF	TGTGCCAGCAGCTATACCTACGAGCAGTACTTC
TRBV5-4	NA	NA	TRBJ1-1	CASSFGGGNTEAFF	TGTGCCAGCAGCTTCGGGGGTGGGAACACTGAAGCTTTCTTT
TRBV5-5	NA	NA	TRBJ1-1	CASSLIQGNTEAFF	TGTGCCAGCAGCTTGATCCAGGGAAACACTGAAGCTTTCTTT
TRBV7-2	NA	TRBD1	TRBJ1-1	CASSPRDRGGTEAFF	TGTGCCAGCAGCCCGAGGGACAGGGGAGGGACTGAAGCTTTCTTT
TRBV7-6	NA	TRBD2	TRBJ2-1	CASKAGGLDEQFF	TGTGCCAGCAAGGCGGGGGGCCTGGATGAGCAGTTCTTC
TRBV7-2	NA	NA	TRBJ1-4	CASSLVQGGEKLFF	TGTGCCAGCAGCTTAGTACAGGGTGGAGAAAAACTGTTTTTT
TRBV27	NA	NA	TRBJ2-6	CASTDYRGGQFSGANVLTF	TGTGCCAGCACCGACTATCGGGGGGGACAGTTCTCTGGGGCCAACGTCCTGACTTTC
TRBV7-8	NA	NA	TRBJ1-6	CASSLGSRGLGPLHF	TGTGCCAGCAGCTTAGGGAGCCGCGGGCTGGGACCCCTCCACTTT
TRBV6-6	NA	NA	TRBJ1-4	CASRPRGTNEKLFF	TGTGCCAGCAGACCGAGGGGGACTAATGAAAAACTGTTTTTT
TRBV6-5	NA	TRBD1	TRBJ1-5	CASSWTGENQPQHF	TGTGCCAGCAGTTGGACAGGGGAGAATCAGCCCCAGCATTTT
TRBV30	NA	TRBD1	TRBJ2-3	CAWSVLPPQGSSTDTQYF	TGTGCCTGGAGTGTACTCCCTCCACAGGGGTCTAGCACAGATACGCAGTATTTT
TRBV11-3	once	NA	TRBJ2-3	CASSLAGDTDTQYF	TGTGCCAGCAGCTTAGCGGGAGATACAGATACGCAGTATTTT
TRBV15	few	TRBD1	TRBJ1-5	CATSRDGTGGDLSNQPQHF	TGTGCCACCAGCAGAGATGGGACAGGGGGCGACCTTAGCAATCAGCCCCAGCATTTT
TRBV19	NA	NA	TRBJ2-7	CASSNTGTNEQYF	TGTGCCAGTAGTAATACCGGGACAAACGAGCAGTACTTC
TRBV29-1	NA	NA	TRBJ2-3	CSVVLVGGSPQVGTDTQYF	TGCAGCGTCGTTCTGGTGGGAGGATCCCCCCAGGTGGGCACAGATACGCAGTATTTT
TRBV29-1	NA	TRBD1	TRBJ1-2	CSVEGDREIGYTF	TGCAGCGTTGAAGGGGACAGGGAAATTGGCTACACCTTC
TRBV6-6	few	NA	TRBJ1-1	CASSYFQENTEAFF	TGTGCCAGCAGTTATTTCCAGGAGAACACTGAAGCTTTCTTT
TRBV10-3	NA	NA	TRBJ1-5	CAISEGQGRNQPQHF	TGTGCCATCAGTGAGGGGCAGGGAAGAAATCAGCCCCAGCATTTT
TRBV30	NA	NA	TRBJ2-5	CAWSTGRVEETQYF	TGTGCCTGGAGTACAGGCAGGGTCGAGGAGACCCAGTACTTC
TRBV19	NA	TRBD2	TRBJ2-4	CASSIDPSGRTSNIQYF	TGTGCCAGTAGTATAGACCCCAGCGGGAGGACAAGCAACATTCAGTACTTC
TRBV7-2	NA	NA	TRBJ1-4	CASRLDWDEKLFF	TGTGCCAGCAGACTAGACTGGGATGAAAAACTGTTTTTT
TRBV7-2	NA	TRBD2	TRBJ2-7	CASSWTSGEQYF	TGTGCCAGCAGCTGGACTAGCGGGGAGCAGTACTTC
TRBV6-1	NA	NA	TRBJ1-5	CASSRVAGGSQPQHF	TGTGCCAGCAGCCGCGTCGCTGGGGGGAGTCAGCCCCAGCATTTT
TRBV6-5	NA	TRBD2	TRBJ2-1	CASVGTSGRNEQFF	TGTGCCAGCGTCGGGACTAGCGGGAGGAATGAGCAGTTCTTC
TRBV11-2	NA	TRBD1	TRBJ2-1	CASSLGFTWTGGSYNEQFF	TGTGCCAGCAGCTTAGGATTCACCTGGACAGGGGGGTCCTACAATGAGCAGTTCTTC
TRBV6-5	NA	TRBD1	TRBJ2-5	CASRGQQETRYF	TGTGCCAGCAGGGGACAGCAAGAGACCCGGTACTTC
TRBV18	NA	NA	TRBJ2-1	CASSLGQNNEQFF	TGTGCCAGCTCACTCGGACAGAACAATGAGCAGTTCTTC
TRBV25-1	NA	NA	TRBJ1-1	CASSGPRQVGTEAFF	TGTGCCAGCAGTGGTCCCCGACAGGTGGGCACTGAAGCTTTCTTT
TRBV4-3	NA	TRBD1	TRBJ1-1	CASSQEGQGDTEAFF	TGCGCCAGCAGCCAAGAGGGACAGGGAGACACTGAAGCTTTCTTT
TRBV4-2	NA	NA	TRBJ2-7	CASSQDKGVEQYF	TGTGCCAGCAGCCAAGATAAAGGGGTCGAGCAGTACTTC
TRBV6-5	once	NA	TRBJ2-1	CASSPQTGLMHEQFF	TGTGCCAGCAGCCCCCAGACAGGTTTGATGCATGAGCAGTTCTTC
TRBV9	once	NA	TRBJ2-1	CASSVIEGDNEQFF	TGTGCCAGCAGCGTAATAGAGGGGGACAATGAGCAGTTCTTC
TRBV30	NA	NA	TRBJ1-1	CAWREGNTEAFF	TGTGCCTGGAGGGAGGGGAACACTGAAGCTTTCTTT
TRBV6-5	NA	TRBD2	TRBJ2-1	CASSDSSGGANEQFF	TGTGCCAGCAGTGACTCTAGCGGGGGGGCCAATGAGCAGTTCTTC
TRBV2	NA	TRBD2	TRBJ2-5	CASTARTSGVQETQYF	TGTGCCAGCACCGCCCGGACTAGCGGGGTCCAAGAGACCCAGTACTTC
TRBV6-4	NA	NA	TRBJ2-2	CASSEGSLTGELFF	TGTGCCAGCAGTGAGGGCAGTCTCACCGGGGAGCTGTTTTTT
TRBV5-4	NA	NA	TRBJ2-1	CASSLLSRPIEQFF	TGTGCCAGCAGCTTGCTGAGCCGCCCCATTGAGCAGTTCTTC
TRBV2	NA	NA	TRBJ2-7	CATSTGEVYEQYF	TGTGCCACTTCTACCGGAGAAGTCTACGAGCAGTACTTC
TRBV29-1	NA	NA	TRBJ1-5	CSVADRFNQPQHF	TGCAGCGTTGCGGACAGATTCAATCAGCCCCAGCATTTT
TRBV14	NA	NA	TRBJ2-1	CASSQDQGGDSEQFF	TGTGCCAGCAGCCAAGATCAAGGAGGGGATAGTGAGCAGTTCTTC
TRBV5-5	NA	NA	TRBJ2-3	CASSADTDTQYF	TGTGCCAGCAGCGCGGACACAGATACGCAGTATTTT
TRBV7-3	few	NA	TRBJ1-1	CASSLQGNTEAFF	TGTGCCAGCAGCTTACAGGGTAACACTGAAGCTTTCTTT
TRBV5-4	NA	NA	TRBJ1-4	CASSFSGGASGEKLFF	TGTGCCAGCAGCTTCTCCGGGGGGGCTAGTGGTGAAAAACTGTTTTTT